This TCR beta chain was obtained from a study of cytomegalovirus exposure and HLA in healthy donors. Looked up from germline, CDR1 is SGDLS and CDR2 is YYNGEE. V was cut by 4 bases and J by 7 bases, with 24 bases left in between. The CDR3 covers 17 residues. Whole-study findings and limits: A previous analysis found most TCR beta V segments productive roughly 87% or roughly 30% of the time.

PCR employed 60 Vbeta and 13 Jbeta primers. Libraries were prepared by immunoSEQ multiplex PCR; TCRdb keeps only in-frame clonotypes and omits some of them. The sample has some 150,000 clones; roughly two thirds are singletons. This clone has just a few counts. Its antigen is undetermined. The receptor's source is a woman in her 30s in good health and CMV-seronegative. The sequencing input was PBMCs. V usage is TRBV9 and J usage is TRBJ2-1, with D perhaps matching TRBD2 (8 bases). The CDR3 sequence is CASSNKRGLAGGNEQFF. DNA of the CDR3: TGTGCCAGCAGCAACAAAAGAGGACTAGCAGGGGGAAATGAGCAGTTCTTC.